The 30 T cell receptor beta chains below come from one sample, sequenced in a study of cytomegalovirus exposure and HLA in healthy donors. Primers: 60 Vbeta forward and 13 Jbeta reverse. The method was immunoSEQ multiplex PCR; TCRdb's version includes in-frame clones alone and lacks a portion of them. Of some 150,000 clones listed, 80% to 90% are singletons. Sequenced sample: PBMCs. The receptors here all came from a woman between 18 and 29 years old in good health and CMV-seronegative.

This sequence joins TRBV18 and TRBJ2-1, with 9 bases lining up with TRBD2. The V and J ends lost 3 bases and 8 bases, in that order; junction bases with no gene match: 11. CDR1 is KGHSH, CDR2 LQKENI, per germline. This CDR3 comprises 16 residues. The CDR3 protein is CASSPGLASHFDEQFF. DNA for the CDR3: TGTGCCAGCTCACCGGGACTAGCATCTCATTTCGATGAGCAGTTCTTC.

This chain joins TRBV27 and TRBJ2-5; TRBD2 aligns across 12 bases. This CDR3 spans 16 amino acids. Unmatched junction bases numbered 5, after V lost 2 bases and J lost 4 bases. CDR1 is MNHEY, CDR2 SMNVEV, per germline (reference sequence). This chain's CDR3 is CASSLLAGGPVETQYF. In DNA form, the CDR3 reads TGTGCCAGCAGTTTACTAGCGGGAGGGCCCGTAGAGACCCAGTACTTC.

The V call is TRBV7-2, the J call TRBJ2-1; 7 bases are a match to TRBD2. Germline CDR1 is SGHTA and CDR2 is FQGNSA. This CDR3 has 15 amino acids. With V trimmed by 0 bases and J by 4 bases, 3 bases remained unmatched. The CDR3 region has the DNA TGTGCCAGCAGCTTAGCGCTCGGGGGGTACAATGAGCAGTTCTTC. Encoded protein: CASSLALGGYNEQFF.

The chain is built from TRBV30 and TRBJ1-5, with 8 bases identical to TRBD1. This CDR3 region has 13 residues. CDR1 is GTSNPN, CDR2 SVGIG, per germline (reference sequence). After removal of 3 bases from V and 11 bases from J, the junction contained 9 bases not matched to a gene. The CDR3 protein is CAWRTQGAGAQHF. CDR3 coding DNA: TGTGCCTGGAGAACCCAGGGGGCCGGGGCCCAGCATTTT.

V is TRBV28 and J is TRBJ2-7, with D perhaps TRBD2 (5 bases). V lost 4 bases and J 5 bases, leaving 12 bases between the germline ends. The CDR3 has 13 residues. Germline V CDR1 and CDR2: MDHEN, SYDVKM. The CDR3 coding sequence is TGTGCCAGCAGTTCGCCTAGAGGGCACGAGCAGTACTTC. Residues: CASSSPRGHEQYF.

V gene TRBV25-1 combines with J gene TRBJ1-4; no clear D gene. Deletions cut 2 bases from V and 7 bases from J, with 11 bases between. The germline gives CDR1 MGHDK, CDR2 SYGVNS. This CDR3 comprises 14 residues. The CDR3 region has the DNA TGTGCCAGCAGTGAAGGGAGCCTGGCTGAAAAACTGTTTTTT. This gives the protein CASSEGSLAEKLFF.

The chain employs TRBV14 and TRBJ2-7; 8 nucleotides agree with TRBD2. After removal of 4 bases from V and 1 base from J, the junction contained 15 bases not matched to a gene. From germline, CDR1 is SGHDN and CDR2 FVKESK. The CDR3 is 18 amino acids. CDR3 in DNA: TGTGCCAGCAGCCTCGGGGGGGACTTTTATATTAGTTCCTACGAGCAGTACTTC. It translates to CASSLGGDFYISSYEQYF. Full variable domain (outside the CDR3, taken from reference TRBV14 and TRBJ2-7): EAGVTQFPSHSVIEKGQTVTLRCDPISGHDNLYWYRRVMGKEIKFLLHFVKESKQDESGMPNNRFLAERTGGTYSTLKVQPAELEDSGVYFCASSLGGDFYISSYEQYFGPGTRLTVT.

A few counts support this clone. This sequence joins TRBV5-1 and TRBJ2-2; 8 bases align to TRBD2. Germline assignment: CDR1 SGHRS and CDR2 YFSETQ. J was trimmed by 7 bases and V by 1 base; bases with no gene match: 9. The CDR3 totals 16 residues. The CDR3 nucleotides are TGCGCCAGCAGCTTGTTCGCTTGGCGGGGGGACGGGGAGCTGTTTTTT. Translating it yields CASSLFAWRGDGELFF.

This clone was seen a single time. The V call is TRBV2, the J call TRBJ2-3, with 12 bases aligning to TRBD2. J was trimmed by 8 bases and V by 6 bases; bases with no gene match: 9. Per the germline V gene, CDR1 is SNHLY and CDR2 is FYNNEI. The CDR3 consists of 15 residues. CDR3 region: CASRTTSGGGGTQYF. The CDR3 region has the DNA TGTGCCAGCAGGACGACTAGCGGGGGAGGGGGTACGCAGTATTTT. The variable domain in full, with the rest retrieved from reference TRBV2 and TRBJ2-3, is EPEVTQTPSHQVTQMGQEVILRCVPISNHLYFYWYRQILGQKVEFLVSFYNNEISEKSEIFDDQFSVERPDGSNFTLKIRSTKLEDSAMYFCASRTTSGGGGTQYFGPGTRLTVL.

V usage is TRBV11-2 and J usage is TRBJ2-5; 10 bases map to TRBD1. Germline CDR1 and CDR2: SGHAT and FQNNGV. The CDR3 spans 14 residues. V trimming: 5 bases; J trimming: 4 bases; junction bases outside the gene matches: 4. The CDR3 nucleotides read TGTGCCAGCAGCCGGCGGGACAGGGGAGAGACCCAGTACTTC. As protein: CASSRRDRGETQYF.

The chain has TRBV7-9 and TRBJ1-2, with D perhaps matching TRBD1 (5 bases). This CDR3 has 15 amino acids. V was trimmed by 0 bases and J by 6 bases, leaving 14 bases between them. CDR1 and CDR2 (germline): SEHNR, FQNEAQ (reference sequence). Here the CDR3 reads CASSLAGSRVHGYTF. The DNA of the CDR3 is TGTGCCAGCAGCTTAGCAGGGTCCAGGGTCCATGGCTACACCTTC.

This rearrangement joins TRBV28 to TRBJ1-5, with 8 bases identical to TRBD1. Germline CDR1 MDHEN, CDR2 SYDVKM. V lost 7 bases, J lost 6 bases, and 11 bases stayed unmatched. The CDR3 is 15 residues long. CDR3 sequence (DNA): TGTGCCAGCATCGTGAGGACAGGGTTTTCTCAGCCCCAGCATTTT. It is translated as CASIVRTGFSQPQHF.

V is TRBV9 and J is TRBJ2-7; TRBD2 agrees at 9 bases. Germline lookup yields CDR1 SGDLS and CDR2 YYNGEE. The ends lost 0 bases at V and 3 bases at J; junction bases unmatched: 7. The CDR3 spans 16 residues. CDR3 nucleotides: TGTGCCAGCAGCGTAGGTGTTAGCGGGAGTAACTACGAGCAGTACTTC. It is translated as CASSVGVSGSNYEQYF.

The chain employs TRBV7-9 and TRBJ2-3, with 13 bases fitting TRBD2. Per the germline V gene, CDR1 is SEHNR and CDR2 is FQNEAQ (reference sequence). J was trimmed by 7 bases and V by 6 bases; bases with no gene match: 10. This CDR3 has 16 amino acids. CDR3 nucleotide sequence: TGTGCCAGCAGACCAGGACTAGCGGGGGTCCGGTATACGCAGTATTTT. The encoded protein is CASRPGLAGVRYTQYF.

V gene TRBV7-3 combines with J gene TRBJ2-6, with 9 bases matching TRBD1. This CDR3 region has 16 residues. J was trimmed by 2 bases and V by 5 bases; bases with no gene match: 4. CDR1 and CDR2 from the germline V gene are SGHTA and FQGTGA. In DNA, the CDR3 is TGTGCCAGCAGCAATTACAGGGGGCCTGGGGCCAACGTCCTGACTTTC. Its translation is CASSNYRGPGANVLTF.

Here the CDR3 reads CASSPGGTGENQPQHF. In nucleotides, the CDR3 is TGCGCCAGCAGCCCCGGCGGCACAGGGGAAAATCAGCCCCAGCATTTT. The rearrangement uses TRBV5-1 and TRBJ1-5, with 7 bases identical to TRBD1. The trim removed 4 bases at V and 4 bases at J, leaving 11 bases unmatched. Per germline, CDR1 SGHRS and CDR2 YFSETQ. The CDR3 runs 16 residues.

This clone is a singleton in its sample. The gene calls are TRBV9 and TRBJ2-1, with 7 bases lining up with TRBD2. The junction had 10 bases not matched to a gene; V was cut back by 4 bases and J by 3 bases. The germline CDR1 and CDR2 sequences are SGDLS and YYNGEE. The CDR3 covers 16 residues. CDR3 region: CASSPLSGSRYNEQFF. The DNA for the CDR3 is TGTGCCAGCAGCCCACTTAGCGGGTCTCGCTACAATGAGCAGTTCTTC.

The chain joins TRBV7-2 to TRBJ2-5; the D is unclear. Germline V lookup: CDR1 SGHTA, CDR2 FQGNSA. Trimming stripped 1 base from V and 4 bases from J, with 4 bases between. This CDR3 contains 12 residues. CDR3 DNA: TGTGCCAGCAGCTTAGTTAGAGAGACCCAGTACTTC. This encodes CASSLVRETQYF.

The chain couples TRBV27 to TRBJ1-1, with D maybe TRBD1 (5 bases). With 5 bases removed from V and 4 bases from J, the gap between germline ends came to 20 bases. The CDR3 length is 16 residues. The germline V gene encodes CDR1 MNHEY and CDR2 SMNVEV (reference sequence). The CDR3 loop reads CASSQREFQGSTEAFF. CDR3 coding DNA: TGTGCCAGCAGTCAAAGGGAATTTCAGGGCAGCACTGAAGCTTTCTTT.

The gene calls are TRBV6-4 and TRBJ2-1, with 9 positions matching TRBD2. V shed 3 bases, J shed 8 bases, and the junction held 11 bases outside the gene matches. The CDR3 sequence is 16 residues long. Looked up from germline, CDR1 is MRHNA and CDR2 is SNTAGT. The CDR3 nucleotides read TGTGCCAGCAGTGATTCTGGCGCGGGAGGGGGCGATGAGCAGTTCTTC. It encodes CASSDSGAGGGDEQFF.

The gene calls are TRBV7-9 and TRBJ2-5, with 10 bases lining up with TRBD2. J lost 9 bases, V lost 0 bases, and 7 bases had no gene match. The CDR3 loop spans 15 amino acids. Per the germline V gene, CDR1 is SEHNR and CDR2 is FQNEAQ (reference sequence). CDR3 in DNA: TGTGCCAGCAGCTTAGCGCCCCAAGCGGGAGGGCCCCAGTACTTC. Protein product: CASSLAPQAGGPQYF.

There are many counts of this clone. This chain joins TRBV28 and TRBJ2-1; the match to TRBD2 covers 7 bases. This CDR3 is built from 15 residues. CDR1 and CDR2 (germline): MDHEN, SYDVKM. J gave up 4 bases and V 6 bases, and 9 bases lay outside the gene matches. The chain's CDR3 is CASSANLADYNEQFF. DNA for the CDR3: TGTGCCAGCAGCGCCAACCTAGCGGATTACAATGAGCAGTTCTTC.

In this sample, this clone turned up a few times. The chain links TRBV30 to TRBJ2-3; D possibly corresponds to TRBD2 (7 bases). CDR1 and CDR2 from the germline V gene are GTSNPN and SVGIG (reference sequence). The CDR3 has 15 amino acids. The germline V and J ends were trimmed by 5 bases and 6 bases, with 21 bases remaining between them. This CDR3 is CAWGGGGPGWDTQYF. CDR3 sequence (DNA): TGTGCCTGGGGTGGGGGGGGCCCTGGATGGGATACGCAGTATTTT.

The genes are TRBV28 and TRBJ2-3; D is possibly TRBD2 (6 bases). The CDR3 totals 16 residues. Germline lookup yields CDR1 MDHEN and CDR2 SYDVKM. Trimming left V 4 bases short and J 0 bases short, with 14 bases between. Here the CDR3 DNA reads TGTGCCAGCAGTTCGGCTTCAGCGGGTAGCACAGATACGCAGTATTTT. Residues: CASSSASAGSTDTQYF.

The V call is TRBV7-9, the J call TRBJ1-2, with 7 bases aligning to TRBD1. The CDR3 length is 12 residues. Germline V gene data show CDR1 as SEHNR and CDR2 as FQNEAQ (reference sequence). The V and J ends lost 8 bases and 6 bases, in that order; junction bases with no gene match: 6. The CDR3 sequence is CASPDRVHGYTF. The CDR3 DNA follows: TGTGCCAGCCCCGACAGGGTCCATGGCTACACCTTC.

V gene TRBV11-2 combines with J gene TRBJ1-1; D gene uncertain. The germline V gene has CDR1 SGHAT and CDR2 FQNNGV. Trimming shortened V by 1 base and J by 0 bases, and 18 bases separated the two germline ends. The CDR3 is 18 amino acids. CDR3 sequence reads: CASSLGKEDGGMNTEAFF. The CDR3 DNA follows: TGTGCCAGCAGCTTAGGGAAGGAGGACGGAGGGATGAACACTGAAGCTTTCTTT. The variable domain in full, completed from reference TRBV11-2 and TRBJ1-1, reads EAGVAQSPRYKIIEKRQSVAFWCNPISGHATLYWYQQILGQGPKLLIQFQNNGVVDDSQLPKDRFSAERLKGVDSTLKIQPAKLEDSAVYLCASSLGKEDGGMNTEAFFGQGTRLTVV.

The J gene is TRBJ2-3, the V gene TRBV18; D is unresolved. V was clipped by 2 bases and J by 2 bases, with 8 bases between them. This CDR3 comprises 14 residues. CDR1 and CDR2 from the germline V gene are KGHSH and LQKENI. The CDR3 bases are TGTGCCAGCTCACCAGAGGTTTACACAGATACGCAGTATTTT. Its translation is CASSPEVYTDTQYF.

The V gene is TRBV6-1, the J gene TRBJ2-7; D is uncertain. The CDR3 is made up of 13 amino acids. CDR1 is MNHNS and CDR2 is SASEGT in the germline V gene. Trimming shortened V by 9 bases and J by 5 bases, and 17 bases separated the two germline ends. CDR3 sequence reads: CASRVAHNNEQYF. In nucleotides, the CDR3 is TGTGCCAGTCGGGTCGCCCATAACAACGAGCAGTACTTC.

This chain uses TRBV2 with TRBJ2-1, with 8 positions matching TRBD2. This CDR3 contains 14 residues. The J segment lost 8 bases and the V segment lost 11 bases, leaving 14 bases of the junction unmatched. Germline CDR1 SNHLY, CDR2 FYNNEI. The CDR3 here is CAGRGAGVAYEQFF. The CDR3, as DNA: TGTGCCGGCCGCGGAGCGGGAGTTGCCTATGAGCAGTTCTTC. Full variable domain (missing parts from reference TRBV2 and TRBJ2-1): EPEVTQTPSHQVTQMGQEVILRCVPISNHLYFYWYRQILGQKVEFLVSFYNNEISEKSEIFDDQFSVERPDGSNFTLKIRSTKLEDSAMYFCAGRGAGVAYEQFFGPGTRLTVL.

This clone was detected only a few times. The genes are TRBV19 and TRBJ1-5, with 7 bases fitting TRBD1. V trimming: 3 bases; J trimming: 2 bases; junction bases outside the gene matches: 4. In germline, CDR1 is LNHDA, CDR2 SQIVND (reference sequence). The CDR3 is made up of 15 amino acids. This CDR3 reads CASSIEDRGNQPQHF. DNA of the CDR3: TGTGCCAGTAGTATCGAAGACAGGGGCAATCAGCCCCAGCATTTT. Using reference TRBV19 and TRBJ1-5 for the parts outside the CDR3, the full variable domain is DGGITQSPKYLFRKEGQNVTLSCEQNLNHDAMYWYRQDPGQGLRLIYYSQIVNDFQKGDIAEGYSVSREKKESFPLTVTSAQKNPTAFYLCASSIEDRGNQPQHFGDGTRLSIL.